This TCR beta chain was profiled in a study of T cell responses to AZD1222 COVID-19 vaccine. The CDR3 runs 13 residues. Germline V gene data show CDR1 as SGHAT and CDR2 as FQDESV (reference sequence). V shed 4 bases and J shed 6 bases, with 11 bases lying between them. Measured with immunoSEQ multiplex PCR; TCRdb has only the in-frame clones, and not every one. In the table there are some 150,000 clones, roughly 88% of which are singletons. This TCR was sampled from an adult in good health. The input for sequencing was peripheral blood, taken on day 0 of MenACWY control vaccination. The rearrangement joins TRBV11-1 to TRBJ2-3; the D is unclear. The CDR3 sequence is CASSSPSQDTQYF. For the CDR3, the DNA is TGTGCCAGCAGCTCACCCTCACAGGATACGCAGTATTTT.